The rows below give T cell receptor beta chains drawn from one sample of a study of patients and donors after allogeneic stem cell transplantation. TCRdb re-called the RT-PCR reads through MiXCR, storing one row per CDR3 protein. Among about 960,000 distinct CDR3 sequences listed, roughly 18% were seen once. The sequenced sample was blood, either unsorted or a sorted T cell fraction (not recorded which). The receptors here all came from a human donor who was either an allogeneic HSCT recipient or a stem cell or donor lymphocyte infusion donor (not recorded which). It is not recorded whose cells these are; they may come from a transplant donor. Each CDR3 is given without its conserved first and last residue. Fields, in order: J gene, V gene, CDR3 length, clone size, CDR3 protein. Part of the rows lack a size; the others show once, few, many or a class for expanded clones.

>TRBJ1-1|TRBV6-5|12|few
ASSSPGGRTEAF
>TRBJ2-2|TRBV9|12|NA
ASSVSGVDGELF
>TRBJ2-6|TRBV2|13|NA
ASGKLPSGANVLT
>TRBJ2-7|TRBV10-3|11|NA
ATNAQGRYEQY
>TRBJ1-5|TRBV21-1|12|few
ASSKVARDQPQH
>TRBJ2-7|TRBV11-2|13|NA
ASSFNRDLAYEQY
>TRBJ2-1|TRBV12-3/TRBV12-4|15|few
ASRAREQRENNNEQF
>TRBJ2-7|TRBV15|11|NA
ATGGGSGYEQY
>TRBJ2-7|TRBV27|14|NA
ASSLAGRGITYEQY
>TRBJ2-1|TRBV2|13|many
ASSVRGIADNEQF
>TRBJ2-1|TRBV7-6|12|many
ASSLVGGNNEQF
>TRBJ1-2|TRBV20-1|10|NA
SASRQARGYT
>TRBJ1-1|TRBV9|11|NA
ATGTGMNTEAF
>TRBJ2-2|TRBV7-3|17|few
ASSLTPPWGLEVSGELF
>TRBJ2-3|TRBV9|14|NA
ASSVEGSLNGDTQY
>TRBJ2-7|TRBV19|12|few
ASGTSGGSYEQY
>TRBJ2-1|TRBV20-1|12|NA
SASGLPGYNEQF
>TRBJ2-7|TRBV12-3/TRBV12-4|12|NA
ASSYSRAGAEQY
>TRBJ2-2|TRBV15|15|once
ATSREGRGMDTGELF
>TRBJ1-5|TRBV6-2/TRBV6-3|12|NA
ASSPSLGRQPQH
>TRBJ1-2|TRBV6-1|11|few
ASSTGTSYGYT
>TRBJ2-3|TRBV6-5|11|NA
ASSSSFTDTQY
>TRBJ1-5|TRBV11-3|13|NA
ASSLGGNNNQPQH
>TRBJ1-1|TRBV7-3|11|NA
ASRKPVGGKAF
>TRBJ2-6|TRBV20-1|15|NA
SASSGLGSSGANVLT
>TRBJ2-2|TRBV9|14|few
ASSVGTEANTGELF
>TRBJ1-2|TRBV6-1|13|few
ASSLYGTTNYGYT
>TRBJ2-7|TRBV25-1|10|few
ASSDGPWVQY
>TRBJ2-7|TRBV30|15|NA
AWTTGRALGRPYEQY
>TRBJ2-2|TRBV5-1|12|NA
ASSLEAGAGELF
>TRBJ2-7|TRBV11-1|12|few
ASSPSTGADEQY
>TRBJ2-2|TRBV9|12|NA
ASSVSGSPGELF
>TRBJ2-4|TRBV15|14|few
ATSRFKGGQGNIQY
>TRBJ2-7|TRBV6-1|12|NA
ASSPPGHPLEQY
>TRBJ1-1|TRBV18|12|NA
ASSPWDRNTEAF
>TRBJ2-3|TRBV13|13|NA
ASSLVSGRTDTQY
>TRBJ1-5|TRBV7-9|14|few
ASSSYRNYSNQPQH
>TRBJ2-2|TRBV20-1|15|few
SARGPRAGEVTGELF
>TRBJ2-1|TRBV5-1|12|many
ASSLVEGGNEQF
>TRBJ2-7|TRBV4-3|14|many
ASSQDSGTGGYEQY
>TRBJ1-2|TRBV12-3/TRBV12-4|13|NA
ASSFAGGQGYGYT
>TRBJ2-7|TRBV7-2|12|NA
ASSLGGRFHEQY
>TRBJ2-1|TRBV12-3/TRBV12-4|10|many
ASTRGLNEQF
>TRBJ1-2|TRBV5-1|13|NA
ASSLPDRGSNGYT
>TRBJ2-5|TRBV15|13|NA
ASSTGTGRKETQY
>TRBJ2-5|TRBV5-1|13|few
ASSGGTGVTETQY
>TRBJ2-7|TRBV29-1|9|few
SAQGRGGQY
>TRBJ2-7|TRBV5-1|13|NA
ASSWASSVAYEQY
>TRBJ2-1|TRBV12-3/TRBV12-4|12|NA
ASREGGGDNEQF
>TRBJ2-1|TRBV2|13|NA
ASRPTSGGMNEQF
>TRBJ2-1|TRBV7-9|11|NA
AIALAEGLGQF
>TRBJ2-5|TRBV20-1|11|NA
SALGPPGETQY
>TRBJ1-1|TRBV12-3/TRBV12-4|13|NA
ASSSYGAWNTEAF
>TRBJ2-3|TRBV9|11|many
ASGGESTDTQY
>TRBJ2-1|TRBV9|16|NA
ASSVGLAGGASYNEQF